The 17 T cell receptor beta chains reported below all come from one sample, sequenced in a study of cytomegalovirus exposure and HLA in healthy donors. With 60 Vbeta and 13 Jbeta primers, the PCR was carried out. Profiled with immunoSEQ multiplex PCR; TCRdb holds only in-frame clones, not every one. Among some 95,000 clones listed, approximately 70% were seen once. Material for sequencing was PBMCs. These receptors came from a man under 40 in good health and CMV-seronegative.

The rearrangement links TRBV18 to TRBJ1-2; D may be TRBD1 (6 bases). There are 15 residues in the CDR3. V lost 3 bases and J 2 bases, leaving 13 bases between the germline ends. The V gene's germline CDR1 is KGHSH and CDR2 LQKENI. The CDR3 region is CASSPETGPNYGYTF. The CDR3 nucleotides are TGTGCCAGCTCACCCGAAACAGGGCCCAACTATGGCTACACCTTC.

The chain couples TRBV5-1 to TRBJ1-1; D may be TRBD1 (5 bases). This CDR3 is 16 amino acids long. V was clipped by 0 bases and J by 1 base, with 13 bases between them. Germline CDR1 reads SGHRS; CDR2 reads YFSETQ. DNA for the CDR3: TGCGCCAGCAGCTTGGGGCCGTTAACAGGGAACACTGAAGCTTTCTTT. Translation gives CASSLGPLTGNTEAFF.

V is TRBV6-5 and J is TRBJ1-1, with a weak D call TRBD1 (6 bases). This CDR3 contains 15 residues. The V end was cut by 5 bases, the J end by 1 base, with 14 bases between. The germline CDR1 and CDR2 sequences are MNHEY and SVGAGI. The CDR3 DNA sequence: TGTGCCAGCAGTCCTTCGGGGGGCGAGAACACTGAAGCTTTCTTT. It is translated as CASSPSGGENTEAFF.

Written as DNA, the CDR3 is TGCGCCAGCAGCTTGGCGAGTTCAGGGGGCTACGAGCAGTACTTC. This translates into CASSLASSGGYEQYF. The chain joins TRBV5-1 to TRBJ2-7; 7 positions match TRBD1. The CDR3 is made up of 15 amino acids. Germline CDR1 SGHRS, CDR2 YFSETQ. The V and J ends lost 0 bases and 3 bases, in that order; junction bases with no gene match: 6.

This clone was detected only a few times. The chain has TRBV6-6 and TRBJ1-5; the D gene is possibly TRBD1 (5 bases). The germline V and J ends were trimmed by 4 bases and 2 bases, with 9 bases remaining between them. Germline CDR1 and CDR2: MNHNY and SVGAGI (reference sequence). The CDR3 loop spans 14 amino acids. This CDR3 is CASSFQGGNQPQHF. The CDR3 region has the DNA TGTGCCAGCAGTTTTCAGGGTGGCAATCAGCCCCAGCATTTT.

This chain joins TRBV7-9 and TRBJ2-2, with TRBD1 matching 8 bases. Germline V gene lookup returns CDR1 SEHNR and CDR2 FQNEAQ (reference sequence). The CDR3 runs 16 residues. Trimming removed 6 bases from V and 6 bases from J; junction bases left unmatched: 12. CDR3 bases: TGTGCCAGCAGACTCTCCGGGACAGGTCTGTCCGGGGAGCTGTTTTTT. Its protein product is CASRLSGTGLSGELFF.

The V and J genes are TRBV30 and TRBJ1-6; D is unclear. The V end lost 3 bases, the J end lost 0 bases, and 9 bases lay between the germline ends. Germline values: CDR1 GTSNPN, CDR2 SVGIG (reference sequence). This CDR3 has 15 amino acids. In DNA form, the CDR3 reads TGTGCCTGGAGGGCAGGAGGCTCCTATAATTCACCCCTCCACTTT. This encodes CAWRAGGSYNSPLHF.

This sequence joins TRBV18 and TRBJ1-3; D is ambiguous. Trimming took off 2 bases at V and 0 bases at J, with 11 bases between the two ends. The CDR3 covers 16 residues. CDR1 KGHSH and CDR2 LQKENI come from the germline V gene. CDR3 amino acids: CASSPIPFSSGNTIYF. As DNA, the CDR3 is TGTGCCAGCTCACCAATCCCGTTTAGCTCTGGAAACACCATATATTTT.

J is TRBJ2-5 and V is TRBV30, with TRBD1 matching 9 bases. Germline V CDR1 and CDR2: GTSNPN, SVGIG (reference sequence). The V and J ends lost 5 bases and 1 base, in that order; junction bases with no gene match: 8. This CDR3 contains 15 residues. DNA of the CDR3: TGTGCCTGGGGATCCGGGACAGGGTTCCAAGAGACCCAGTACTTC. Its protein is CAWGSGTGFQETQYF.

The rearrangement joins TRBV30 to TRBJ2-1; TRBD2 agrees at 11 bases. Germline CDR1 and CDR2: GTSNPN and SVGIG (reference sequence). CDR3 length: 16 amino acids. The junction had 6 bases not matched to a gene; V was cut back by 3 bases and J by 2 bases. The CDR3 spells CAWSFRGLAAYNEQFF. The CDR3 DNA is TGTGCCTGGAGCTTCAGGGGACTAGCGGCCTACAATGAGCAGTTCTTC.

This clone was seen only a few times. This sequence joins TRBV7-3 and TRBJ2-7, with 7 bases fitting TRBD2. This CDR3 is built from 15 residues. Trimming cost V 0 bases and J 4 bases; bases outside gene matches: 6. Germline CDR1 reads SGHTA; CDR2 reads FQGTGA. In nucleotides, the CDR3 is TGTGCCAGCAGCTTAACGTTTGGGGGGGGGTACGAGCAGTACTTC. Amino acid sequence: CASSLTFGGGYEQYF.

The CDR3 is CASSLGMSVAGQPQHF. The CDR3 region has the DNA TGTGCCAGCAGCCTCGGGATGAGTGTGGCGGGTCAGCCCCAGCATTTT. The chain has TRBV13 and TRBJ1-5; D is undetermined. The ends were cut back, 5 bases at V and 6 bases at J, with 20 bases in the middle. The germline V gene encodes CDR1 PRHDT and CDR2 FYEKMQ (reference sequence). CDR3 length equals 16 residues. Looking up the rest from reference TRBV13 and TRBJ1-5 gives the full variable domain: AAGVIQSPRHLIKEKRETATLKCYPIPRHDTVYWYQQGPGQDPQFLISFYEKMQSDKGSIPDRFSAQQFSDYHSELNMSSLELGDSALYFCASSLGMSVAGQPQHFGDGTRLSIL.

The chain combines TRBV7-2 with TRBJ1-1; maybe TRBD1 (6 bases). Trimming took off 5 bases at V and 5 bases at J, with 21 bases between the two ends. This CDR3 is built from 16 residues. The germline gives CDR1 SGHTA, CDR2 FQGNSA. The CDR3 bases are TGTGCCAGCAGCCCCCCAACCGGGGGGCTCCGAACTGAAGCTTTCTTT. Protein: CASSPPTGGLRTEAFF. The variable domain in full, with the rest retrieved from reference TRBV7-2 and TRBJ1-1, is GAGVSQSPSNKVTEKGKDVELRCDPISGHTALYWYRQSLGQGLEFLIYFQGNSAPDKSGLPSDRFSAERTGGSVSTLTIQRTQQEDSAVYLCASSPPTGGLRTEAFFGQGTRLTVV.

This clone was picked up one time. The V and J genes are TRBV2 and TRBJ1-3; possible D gene TRBD1, 5 bases. Per the germline V gene, CDR1 is SNHLY and CDR2 is FYNNEI. Trimming left V 7 bases short and J 2 bases short, with 9 bases between. The CDR3 is 13 amino acids. Here the CDR3 DNA reads TGTGCCAGCAAAGAGGACACTGGAAACACCATATATTTT. It is translated as CASKEDTGNTIYF.

As regards this clone: A read error may produce the germline difference seen at one junction end. Additional DNA sequences in this sample encode the identical CDR3. The chain combines TRBV4-2 with TRBJ2-1; possibly TRBD2 for D (5 bases). The CDR3 spans 16 residues. CDR1 and CDR2 (germline): LGHNA, YNFKEQ. CDR3 sequence reads: CASSQDEGGSYNEQFF. Here the CDR3 DNA reads TGTGCTAGCAGCCAAGACGAGGGTGGGTCCTACAATGAGCAGTTCTTC.

V and J are TRBV27 and TRBJ2-1; D is ambiguous. V was trimmed by 5 bases and J by 5 bases, leaving 16 bases between them. This CDR3 comprises 15 residues. Per germline, CDR1 MNHEY and CDR2 SMNVEV (reference sequence). The CDR3: CASSPIPFSDNEQFF. The CDR3 DNA reads as TGTGCCAGCAGTCCAATCCCCTTCTCAGACAATGAGCAGTTCTTC.

The table lists this clone with a count of one. The rearrangement joins TRBV2 to TRBJ1-1; no reliable D call. Per germline, CDR1 SNHLY and CDR2 FYNNEI. The CDR3 totals 15 residues. With 7 bases removed from V and 2 bases from J, the gap between germline ends came to 17 bases. The chain's CDR3 is CASTERSGSNTEAFF. CDR3 in DNA: TGTGCCAGCACCGAGCGAAGTGGTTCAAACACTGAAGCTTTCTTT.